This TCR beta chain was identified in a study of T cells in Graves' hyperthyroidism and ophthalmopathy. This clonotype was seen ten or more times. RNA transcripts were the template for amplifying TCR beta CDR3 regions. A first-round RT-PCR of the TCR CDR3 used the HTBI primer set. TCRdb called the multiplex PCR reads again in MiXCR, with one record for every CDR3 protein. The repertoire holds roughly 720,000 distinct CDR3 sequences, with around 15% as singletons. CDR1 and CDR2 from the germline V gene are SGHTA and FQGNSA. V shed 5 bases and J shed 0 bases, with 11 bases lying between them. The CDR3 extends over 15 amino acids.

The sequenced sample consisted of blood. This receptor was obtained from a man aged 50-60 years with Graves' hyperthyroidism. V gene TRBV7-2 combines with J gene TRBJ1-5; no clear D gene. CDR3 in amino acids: CASSTDSLSNQPQHF. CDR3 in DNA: TGTGCCAGCAGCACGGATAGTCTTAGCAATCAGCCCCAGCATTTT.